This T cell receptor beta chain was sequenced for a study of early T cells in non-severe SARS-CoV-2 infection. Background on the study: RNA in bulk from unsorted whole blood was sequenced, and chains were unpaired.

In its sample, this clonotype was seen a few times. Its antigen is undetermined. The V end lost 10 bases, the J end lost 0 bases, and 15 bases lay between the germline ends. Per germline, CDR1 KGHSH and CDR2 LQKENI. This CDR3 contains 14 residues. The protocol attached unique molecular identifiers to individual cDNA molecules. Via MiXCR, TCRdb re-called the 5' RACE reads, giving one row per CDR3 protein. The repertoire holds about 110,000 distinct CDR3 sequences, with 12% as singletons. Study outcomes and limitations: Private and CD4 specificities were missed by VDJdb matching, which favored anti-spike CD8 responses.

This receptor was identified in an adult who was a healthcare worker with PCR-confirmed SARS-CoV-2 infection or an uninfected control (not recorded which). The chain is built from TRBV18 and TRBJ1-1; a weak D match, TRBD1 (6 bases). Sequenced input: whole blood. CDR3 protein: CATLGGGVNTEAFF. The CDR3 DNA reads TGTGCCACCTTAGGGGGGGGTGTGAACACTGAAGCTTTCTTT.